This TCR beta chain was sequenced during a study of T cell clones after liver transplantation. Turning to this clone: Its antigen is unknown.

TCRdb's table, derived via immunoSEQ multiplex PCR, lists solely in-frame clones and lacks some. This sample carries 45,000 to 60,000 clones, approximately 70% of them seen once, and the ten largest clones take approximately 3%. Study-level results: Post-transplant time points were not standardized, so conclusions are preliminary. The donor-reactive repertoire was only partly measurable in a couple of subjects, lacking donor cells.

Thawed unstimulated PBMCs were FACS-sorted by CD3, CD4 and CD8 into two populations. Trimming removed 6 bases at V and 6 bases at J, with 17 bases between. Germline V gene data show CDR1 as SNHLY and CDR2 as FYNNEI. The CDR3 consists of 15 residues. The sequences come from CD4+ T cells from blood, collected at the approximately 16-month timepoint. This TCR was sampled from a human patient who received a liver transplant. Some T cells may be provided by the graft donor. The rearrangement links TRBV2 to TRBJ2-2; weak D call: TRBD1 (5 bases). For the CDR3, the DNA is TGTGCCAGCAGGGCAGTCATCCAGGGTCCCGGGGAGCTGTTTTTT. Translated, it gives CASRAVIQGPGELFF.